The 10 T cell receptor beta chains listed next were all sequenced from one sample in a study of blood T cell repertoires in COVID-19. TCRdb's table, derived via immunoSEQ multiplex PCR, lists solely in-frame clones and lacks some. The data show roughly 200,000 clones, more than 70% seen once. Sequenced: peripheral blood. All receptors come from a young man with active or convalescent COVID-19.

The chain employs TRBV19 and TRBJ2-2; possibly TRBD1 for D (5 bases). CDR3 length equals 14 residues. V shed 0 bases and J shed 3 bases, with 5 bases lying between them. Germline lookup yields CDR1 LNHDA and CDR2 SQIVND (reference sequence). CDR3 region: CASSIETDTGELFF. As DNA, the CDR3 is TGTGCCAGTAGTATAGAGACAGACACCGGGGAGCTGTTTTTT. The entire variable domain, with the rest obtained from reference TRBV19 and TRBJ2-2, is as follows: DGGITQSPKYLFRKEGQNVTLSCEQNLNHDAMYWYRQDPGQGLRLIYYSQIVNDFQKGDIAEGYSVSREKKESFPLTVTSAQKNPTAFYLCASSIETDTGELFFGEGSRLTVL.

This sequence joins TRBV3-1 (or the pseudogene TRBV3-2) and TRBJ1-2; possible D gene TRBD1, 6 bases. V was cut by 4 bases and J by 0 bases, with 12 bases left in between. Germline V CDR1 and CDR2: LGHDT, YNNKEL (reference sequence). This CDR3 region has 15 residues. CDR3 DNA: TGTGCCAGCAGCCGAGGACAGAGTACTAACTATGGCTACACCTTC. Translating it yields CASSRGQSTNYGYTF.

This clone has only one observation. The chain recombines TRBV6-5 with TRBJ1-2; D perhaps matches TRBD1 (6 bases). The V gene's germline CDR1 is MNHEY and CDR2 SVGAGI. This CDR3 has 15 amino acids. Trimming removed 6 bases at V and 8 bases at J, with 22 bases between. CDR3 DNA sequence: TGTGCCAGCAGCGCCCCCCGGGACAATGGTAGGGGCTACACCTTC. Amino acid sequence: CASSAPRDNGRGYTF.

This chain links TRBV4-3 with TRBJ2-1, with TRBD2 matching 12 bases. V shed 1 base and J 8 bases; nucleotides not matched to a gene: 3. Germline lookup yields CDR1 LGHNA and CDR2 YSLEER. This CDR3 is 15 amino acids long. The CDR3, as DNA: TGCGCCAGCAGCCAAGGATCTAGCGGGAGGGATGAGCAGTTCTTC. It specifies CASSQGSSGRDEQFF.

V usage is TRBV30 and J usage is TRBJ1-4, with D perhaps TRBD1 (6 bases). Trimming took off 0 bases at V and 7 bases at J, with 9 bases between the two ends. Germline values: CDR1 GTSNPN, CDR2 SVGIG (reference sequence). This CDR3 region has 13 residues. CDR3 in DNA: TGTGCCTGGAGTGTAGGGGGAGCTGAAAAACTGTTTTTT. This sequence encodes CAWSVGGAEKLFF.

This clone was picked up a small number of times. The rearrangement uses TRBV6-1 and TRBJ2-5; the D gene is possibly TRBD2 (6 bases). V lost 0 bases and J 13 bases, leaving 15 bases between the germline ends. The germline V gene encodes CDR1 MNHNS and CDR2 SASEGT. The CDR3 extends over 13 amino acids. The CDR3 region is CASSEAGLWPRYF. Here the CDR3 DNA reads TGTGCCAGCAGTGAAGCGGGACTTTGGCCGAGGTACTTC.

V is TRBV7-9 and J is TRBJ2-7; the D gene is possibly TRBD2 (5 bases). V shed 0 bases and J shed 4 bases, with 13 bases lying between them. Germline V gives CDR1 SEHNR, CDR2 FQNEAQ (reference sequence). CDR3 size: 15 residues. The CDR3 DNA is TGTGCCAGCAGCTTAGCTGCGGGCCCAGGTTACGAGCAGTACTTC. Amino acids: CASSLAAGPGYEQYF.

The chain links TRBV19 to TRBJ2-1, with a weak D call TRBD2 (5 bases). Germline CDR1 is LNHDA and CDR2 is SQIVND (reference sequence). Between the trimmed V and J ends, which lost 5 bases and 1 base, there was a span of 6 bases. The CDR3 is 13 amino acids. The CDR3 DNA reads as TGTGCCAGTAGTCCGGGGTCCTACAATGAGCAGTTCTTC. Residues: CASSPGSYNEQFF.

The chain is built from TRBV7-9 and TRBJ1-1; D not resolved. The CDR3 extends over 14 amino acids. Trimming took off 1 base at V and 14 bases at J, with 20 bases between the two ends. Germline V gene sequence: CDR1 SEHNR, CDR2 FQNEAQ (reference sequence). The CDR3 nucleotides read TGTGCCAGCAGCTTAGTTTCAGGTTGGGTTACGGGGTTCTTT. This codes for CASSLVSGWVTGFF.

V usage is TRBV5-4 and J usage is TRBJ1-2, with 8 bases fitting TRBD1. This CDR3 contains 15 residues. Germline CDR1 and CDR2: SGHNT and YYREEE (reference sequence). V gave up 1 base and J gave up 4 bases; unmatched junction bases: 6. The CDR3 nucleotides read TGTGCCAGCAGCTTGTCCAGGGGGCCCGGCTATGGCTACACCTTC. Amino acid sequence: CASSLSRGPGYGYTF.